The 26 T cell receptor beta chains in this list originate from one sample, sequenced in a study of shared clonotypes between healthy human individuals. Clones were read by immunoSEQ multiplex PCR, and TCRdb kept only the in-frame ones, dropping some. The sample lists fewer than 650,000 clones, around 78% occurring once. Input material: PBMCs. Receptors were obtained from a woman in her 40s in good health. Some clones in this sample may be carry-over from other donors' samples.

This clone was found once. V usage is TRBV12-5 and J usage is TRBJ2-3; D may match TRBD1 or TRBD2 (6 bases each). V was trimmed by 7 bases and J by 3 bases, leaving 20 bases between them. Germline loops: CDR1 LGHNT, CDR2 FRNRAP. The CDR3 has 16 amino acids. The CDR3: CASAPSGGRITDTQYF. The CDR3 coding sequence is TGTGCTAGTGCCCCCAGTGGGGGGCGCATAACAGATACGCAGTATTTT.

Note on this clone: A single base is all that separates this from a far larger clone, so a read error is likely. The rearrangement joins TRBV6-4 to TRBJ2-3; 8 bases are a match to TRBD2. This CDR3 comprises 14 residues. CDR1 MRHNA and CDR2 SNTAGT come from the germline V gene. The CDR3 region has the DNA TGTGCCGGCAGTAGCGGGAAAGACTTGGATACGCAGTATTTT. Translation: CAGSSGKDLDTQYF.

This chain connects TRBV11-2 to TRBJ1-4; D is unclear. The V end was cut by 5 bases, the J end by 6 bases, with 13 bases between. Germline V gives CDR1 SGHAT, CDR2 FQNNGV. This CDR3 contains 14 residues. This CDR3 reads CASSPRRKDEKLFF. The CDR3 bases are TGTGCCAGCAGCCCGCGACGGAAGGATGAAAAACTGTTTTTT.

V gene TRBV29-1 combines with J gene TRBJ2-1; 13 bases align to TRBD2. The CDR3 has 13 amino acids. V shed 6 bases, J shed 8 bases, and the junction held 4 bases outside the gene matches. Germline CDR1 and CDR2: SQVTM and ANQGSEA. CDR3 in DNA: TGCAGCGTGACTAGCGGGAGGTTCGATGAGCAGTTCTTC. Translated: CSVTSGRFDEQFF.

Ten or more counts support this clone. The chain recombines TRBV10-2 with TRBJ2-4; 12 positions agree with TRBD2. The trim removed 4 bases at V and 0 bases at J, leaving 13 bases unmatched. Looked up from germline, CDR1 is WSHSY and CDR2 is SAAADI. The CDR3 consists of 20 residues. This CDR3 is CASSAGTSGFRGLAKNIQYF. CDR3 sequence (DNA): TGCGCCAGCAGTGCCGGGACTAGCGGGTTCCGGGGGTTAGCCAAAAACATTCAGTACTTC.

Concerning this clone: This likely traces to a read error, being one base from a far larger clone. The chain links TRBV6-5 to TRBJ2-1; D is ambiguous. The germline V and J ends were trimmed by 6 bases and 2 bases, with 2 bases remaining between them. This CDR3 region has 11 residues. Germline lookup yields CDR1 MNHEY and CDR2 SVGAGI. The DNA for the CDR3 is TGTGCCAGCAGCACCTACAATGAGCAGTTCTTC. This encodes CASSTYNEQFF.

In nucleotides, the CDR3 is TGCGCCAGCAGCCACGGGACCACCTCTGGGGCCAACGTCCTGACTTTC. The encoded protein is CASSHGTTSGANVLTF. This chain uses TRBV4-1 with TRBJ2-6; perhaps D is TRBD1 or TRBD2 (5 bases each). V lost 3 bases to trimming and J lost 0 bases, with 9 bases between them. Germline CDR1 and CDR2: MGHRA and YSYEKL. The CDR3 covers 16 residues.

The V and J genes are TRBV7-2 and TRBJ2-5, with 11 bases that match TRBD2. This CDR3 comprises 15 residues. Germline CDR1 SGHTA, CDR2 FQGNSA. Losses at the gene ends were 0 bases for V and 12 bases for J; bases not matched to a gene: 9. The CDR3 sequence is CASSLAFLAGGLEYF. CDR3 bases: TGTGCCAGCAGCTTAGCCTTTTTAGCGGGAGGGCTAGAGTACTTC.

The chain is built from TRBV4-1 and TRBJ2-3; D is unclear. The CDR3 runs to 15 residues. Germline loops: CDR1 MGHRA, CDR2 YSYEKL. V gave up 0 bases and J gave up 0 bases, with 7 bases separating them. The CDR3 reads CASSQDVGSTDTQYF. CDR3 sequence (DNA): TGCGCCAGCAGCCAAGATGTGGGGAGCACAGATACGCAGTATTTT.

The gene calls are TRBV7-9 and TRBJ2-7; D may be TRBD2 (6 bases). Germline V lookup: CDR1 SEHNR, CDR2 FQNEAQ (reference sequence). V lost 6 bases to trimming and J lost 6 bases, with 12 bases between them. The CDR3 is 12 amino acids. Here the CDR3 reads CASSSTGGEQYF. In nucleotides, the CDR3 is TGTGCCAGCAGTTCAACCGGGGGCGAGCAGTACTTC.

The gene calls are TRBV18 and TRBJ2-3, with no clear D. CDR1 is KGHSH and CDR2 is LQKENI in the germline V gene. This CDR3 has 13 amino acids. V lost 6 bases, J lost 4 bases, and 11 bases lay in between. In nucleotides, the CDR3 is TGTGCCAGCTCCCGCCTAGATTCAGATACGCAGTATTTT. Translation gives CASSRLDSDTQYF.

The chain recombines TRBV28 with TRBJ2-3; D might be TRBD1 (5 bases). The CDR3 runs 13 residues. From germline, CDR1 is MDHEN and CDR2 SYDVKM. Trimming left V 10 bases short and J 0 bases short, with 11 bases between. CDR3 protein: CATDSLSTDTQYF. In DNA, the CDR3 is TGTGCCACCGACAGTTTAAGCACAGATACGCAGTATTTT.

The chain carries TRBV28 and TRBJ2-1; 7 positions agree with TRBD1. CDR1 is MDHEN and CDR2 is SYDVKM in the germline V gene. The trim removed 6 bases at V and 5 bases at J, leaving 10 bases unmatched. This CDR3 has 15 residues. In DNA form, the CDR3 reads TGTGCCAGCAGGGCCCCCGGGACAGCGAACAATGAGCAGTTCTTC. Translated: CASRAPGTANNEQFF.

In regard to this clone: This sample also contains other DNA sequences that code for the same CDR3. The rearrangement joins TRBV28 to TRBJ1-4; D gene unclear. Trimming left V 3 bases short and J 2 bases short, with 7 bases between. CDR3 length: 14 residues. Germline CDR1 is MDHEN and CDR2 is SYDVKM. The CDR3 sequence is CASSLGGTNEKLFF. Written as DNA, the CDR3 is TGTGCCAGCAGTTTGGGAGGTACTAATGAAAAACTGTTTTTT.

A word on this clone: This likely stems from a read error, as it lies one base from a far larger clone. In the same sample, other DNA sequences code for this CDR3. This chain connects TRBV29-1 to TRBJ1-2; D is undetermined. The V gene's germline CDR1 is SQVTM and CDR2 ANQGSEA. The CDR3 loop spans 11 amino acids. Trimming took 7 bases from V and 2 from J, leaving 8 bases between them. CDR3 residues: CSESSNYGYTF. The CDR3 DNA reads as TGCAGCGAATCCTCAAACTATGGCTACACCTTC. Looking up the rest from reference TRBV29-1 and TRBJ1-2 gives the full variable domain: SAVISQKPSRDICQRGTSLTIQCQVDSQVTMMFWYRQQPGQSLTLIATANQGSEATYESGFVIDKFPISRPNLTFSTLTVSNMSPEDSSIYLCSESSNYGYTFGSGTRLTVV.

Here the CDR3 DNA reads TGTGCCAGGCAGGGGTTACAAGAGACCCAGTACTTC. Translating it yields CARQGLQETQYF. The rearrangement uses TRBV21-1 and TRBJ2-5; TRBD1, the table's D call, was not compared with the DNA. TRBV21-1 is designated a pseudogene. The CDR3 is 12 amino acids.

The chain recombines TRBV6-4 with TRBJ1-1, with a tentative D call TRBD1 (5 bases). Trimming stripped 3 bases from V and 4 bases from J, with 12 bases between. Germline V gene data show CDR1 as MRHNA and CDR2 as SNTAGT. CDR3 length: 14 amino acids. CDR3 protein: CASSERGGGTEAFF. CDR3 nucleotide sequence: TGTGCCAGCAGTGAAAGGGGAGGTGGCACTGAAGCTTTCTTT.

The gene calls are TRBV25-1 and TRBJ2-5; TRBD2 might be the D (5 bases). Germline V gene data show CDR1 as MGHDK and CDR2 as SYGVNS. The CDR3 is 14 amino acids. V lost 2 bases and J 7 bases, leaving 14 bases between the germline ends. The CDR3 loop is CASSEPVARGTQYF. As DNA, the CDR3 is TGTGCCAGCAGTGAACCGGTTGCCCGGGGGACCCAGTACTTC.

This CDR3 is CASSQVEGFTHYGYTF. As DNA, the CDR3 is TGTGCCAGCAGCCAAGTTGAGGGTTTCACCCATTATGGCTACACCTTC. This chain links TRBV4-2 with TRBJ1-2; D gene uncertain. CDR1 LGHNA and CDR2 YNFKEQ come from the germline V gene. The V end lost 1 base, the J end lost 5 bases, and 17 bases lay between the germline ends. This CDR3 contains 16 residues.

The rearrangement uses TRBV27 and TRBJ2-4, with a possible D match to TRBD1 (5 bases). V was trimmed by 11 bases and J by 4 bases, leaving 9 bases between them. This CDR3 is built from 11 residues. Germline CDR1 and CDR2: MNHEY and SMNVEV (reference sequence). The CDR3 DNA is TGTGCCGTTCAGGGTAAAAACATTCAGTACTTC. It codes for CAVQGKNIQYF.

This chain uses TRBV4-1 with TRBJ2-7; 7 nucleotides match TRBD1. This CDR3 has 15 residues. V lost 1 base and J lost 2; bases outside the gene matches: 5. Per the germline V gene, CDR1 is MGHRA and CDR2 is YSYEKL. The CDR3, as DNA: TGCGCCAGCAGCCAAGCGGGGACAGCAACCTACGAGCAGTACTTC. This sequence encodes CASSQAGTATYEQYF.

CDR3 residues: CASTRGADTQYF. The CDR3, as DNA: TGTGCCTCGACGAGGGGGGCAGATACGCAGTATTTT. The J gene is TRBJ2-3, the V gene TRBV2; D possibly uses TRBD1 or TRBD2 (6 bases each). The germline gives CDR1 SNHLY, CDR2 FYNNEI. V was shortened by 11 bases and J by 4 bases, with 13 bases between the two germline ends. The CDR3 extends over 12 amino acids.

A single count supports this clone. The chain couples TRBV30 to TRBJ2-5; TRBD1 matches 7 bases. With the DNA end fitting TRBJ2-7 better, the J assignment may be wrong. This CDR3 comprises 12 residues. In germline, CDR1 is GTSNPN, CDR2 SVGIG (reference sequence). CDR3 amino acids: CAWDRAPYEQYF. The CDR3 DNA sequence: TGTGCCTGGGACAGGGCCCCCTACGAGCAGTACTTC.

About this clone itself: A far larger clone is a single base away, which makes a read error likely. V gene TRBV2 combines with J gene TRBJ1-5; D uncertain. The germline V gene encodes CDR1 SNHLY and CDR2 FYNNEI. The CDR3 has 15 amino acids. The CDR3 spells CASSEGGFSNQPQRF. CDR3 coding DNA: TGTGCCAGCAGTGAAGGGGGATTTAGCAATCAGCCCCAGCGTTTT.

V is TRBV30 and J is TRBJ2-5; TRBD1 agrees at 7 bases. TRBJ2-7 matches the DNA end more closely, so the J call is doubtful. The germline V gene encodes CDR1 GTSNPN and CDR2 SVGIG (reference sequence). The CDR3 covers 14 residues. The CDR3 DNA reads TGTGCCTGGAGTAACAACAGGGGCCGGTACGAGCAGTACTTC. It yields the protein CAWSNNRGRYEQYF.

The rearrangement links TRBV5-1 to TRBJ2-6; 7 bases fit TRBD2. CDR1 is SGHRS, CDR2 YFSETQ, per germline. CDR3 length: 18 residues. V lost 2 bases to trimming and J lost 2 bases; unmatched junction nucleotides: 10. The CDR3 here is CASSFNVAGVAGANVLTF. In nucleotides, the CDR3 is TGCGCCAGCAGCTTCAACGTTGCGGGGGTGGCTGGGGCCAACGTCCTGACTTTC.